The entry that follows covers one T cell receptor (beta chain) sequence. Antigen specificity is unknown. The CDR3 consists of 15 residues. The germline V gene has CDR1 MNHEY and CDR2 SVGAGI. With 6 bases clipped from V and 5 bases from J, the junction kept 12 bases outside the gene matches. This specimen belongs to a study of cytomegalovirus exposure and HLA in healthy donors. Overall study findings and caveats: Researchers reported in a later analysis that common viral pathogens appeared linked to several top clusters.

PCR used 60 Vbeta primers and 13 Jbeta primers. In the authors' workflow: About 9.9 million shared chains were among approximately 87 million unique TCR beta chains counted in a later analysis. Only in-frame clones appear in the TCRdb table, and some are missing; sequencing was by immunoSEQ multiplex PCR. Clone size and V and J calls were adopted from that table, with D and trimming inferred from the DNA. This sample carries around 130,000 clones, approximately 80% of them seen once, and the ten largest clones take about 5.8%. Sequencing input: PBMCs. The rearrangement links TRBV6-5 to TRBJ1-2, with 7 nucleotides matching TRBD1. The receptor's source is a man aged 18 to 29 in good health and CMV-seropositive. The CDR3 sequence: CASSLIGTVTYGYTF. The CDR3 coding sequence is TGTGCCAGCAGCTTGATTGGGACAGTTACTTATGGCTACACCTTC.